This record covers a single T cell receptor (beta chain). What it binds is not known. The sample is drawn from a study of T cell responses to AZD1222 COVID-19 vaccine. The study's findings and limits: CD4 TCRs associated with vaccination spanned spike, dominating at 160-218 and 743-854. The study found Spike-specific TCR breadth and depth rose after two AZD1222 doses. Only after the peak T cell response were repertoires sampled. Clonal diversity may have been underestimated, and the donors were mostly white British, with more females than males.

Assay: immunoSEQ multiplex PCR; the TCRdb copy retains only in-frame clones and omits some. Among about 85,000 clones listed, 85% to 95% were seen once. The CDR3 loop spans 14 amino acids. CDR1 and CDR2 (germline): SGHNT, YENEEA. With V trimmed by 8 bases and J by 0 bases, 3 bases remained unmatched. The chain couples TRBV11-3 to TRBJ2-1, with TRBD2 identical over 8 bases. The clonotype originates from an adult who received the AZD1222 COVID-19 vaccine. The material was peripheral blood, obtained 28 days after the second AZD1222 dose. The CDR3, as DNA: TGTGCCAGCGCCAGCGGGAGCTCCTACAATGAGCAGTTCTTC. Its translation: CASASGSSYNEQFF.